This TCR beta chain appears in the sequencing data of a study of cytomegalovirus exposure and HLA in healthy donors. V gave up 2 bases and J gave up 4 bases, with 6 bases separating them. Germline V lookup: CDR1 SNHLY, CDR2 FYNNEI. This CDR3 comprises 12 residues. The donors were part of the validation cohort of over a hundred subjects. That cohort was separate from the first cohort, which comprised 550 to 750 subjects. Method: immunoSEQ multiplex PCR; TCRdb's copy keeps in-frame clones and lacks some. Of 110,000 to 150,000 clones listed, around 93% are singletons. Sequenced input: PBMCs. This clonotype was sampled from a young man in good health and CMV-seropositive. This rearrangement joins TRBV2 to TRBJ2-7; D is undetermined. This CDR3 reads CASSEFMYEQYF. DNA of the CDR3: TGTGCCAGCAGTGAATTTATGTACGAGCAGTACTTC.